These T cell receptor beta chains were read from a single sample in a study of T cell clones after liver transplantation. Generated by immunoSEQ multiplex PCR, the TCRdb table keeps only in-frame clones and is missing some. The table records about 74,000 clones, roughly 80% of them present only once. The input for sequencing was CD4+ T cells from blood, taken before liver transplant. The receptor set was obtained from a human donor who received a liver transplant. Each CDR3 is given with its conserved first and last residue. A D gene is named only where the DNA matches it firmly. Rows may omit the clone size; those that give it use once, few, many or a size class.

abundance	d_gene	j_gene	v_gene	CDR3nt	CDR3aa
once	TRBD2	TRBJ2-1	TRBV7-8	TGTGCCAGCAGCCCGAGGACTAGCGATAGCTCCTACAATGAGCAGTTCTTC	CASSPRTSDSSYNEQFF
NA	NA	TRBJ1-1	TRBV6-5	TGTGCCAGCAGTTACTTATCGCCGGACACTGAAGCTTTCTTT	CASSYLSPDTEAFF
NA	NA	TRBJ1-2	TRBV7-2	TGTGCCAGCAGCCGCCAGGGTGGTGGCTACACCTTC	CASSRQGGGYTF
NA	NA	TRBJ1-3	TRBV18	TGTGCCAGCTCACTTCCCGGAGGCCGCTCTGGAAACACCATATATTTT	CASSLPGGRSGNTIYF
NA	TRBD2	TRBJ2-1	TRBV2	TGTGCCAGCAGTCCGACTAGCGGGAGGTTCCATGAGCAGTTCTTC	CASSPTSGRFHEQFF
NA	TRBD2	TRBJ2-1	TRBV15	TGTGCCACCAGCAGAGTGGTCTTAAGCGGGAGCTCCTACAATGAGCAGTTCTTC	CATSRVVLSGSSYNEQFF
NA	NA	TRBJ2-2	TRBV28	TGTGCCATCTACAGTCCTTCGATCGGGGAGCTGTTTTTT	CAIYSPSIGELFF
NA	NA	TRBJ1-1	TRBV27	TGTGCCAGCAGTCCGCGACTTTTATTTGAAGCTTTCTTT	CASSPRLLFEAFF
NA	NA	TRBJ2-7	TRBV6-5	TGTGCCAGCAGTTACTCGTCCAGCGGTCCTCCCTACGAGCAGTACTTC	CASSYSSSGPPYEQYF
NA	TRBD2	TRBJ2-1	TRBV5-4	TGTGCCAGCAGCACACTAGCGGGAGGGCCTGGAGAGCAGTTCTTC	CASSTLAGGPGEQFF
many	NA	TRBJ1-5	TRBV28	TGTGCCAGCAGTACCGGGCCCTCGGACCAACACTTT	CASSTGPSDQHF
NA	TRBD1	TRBJ1-5	TRBV5-1	TGCGCCAGCAGCTTGGCTGGGACAGGGGGCAATCAGCCCCAGCATTTT	CASSLAGTGGNQPQHF
NA	NA	TRBJ2-2	TRBV5-1	TGCGCCAGCAGCTTGGGTCATAGGGACACCGGGGAGCTGTTTTTT	CASSLGHRDTGELFF
NA	NA	TRBJ2-7	TRBV5-8	TGTGCCAGCAGCTTGGAGGCTTATACCTACGAGCAGTACTTC	CASSLEAYTYEQYF
few	TRBD1	TRBJ2-1	TRBV5-1	TGCGCCAGCAGCTGGACAGGGTTTAGCCTTATCTACAATGAGCAGTTCTTC	CASSWTGFSLIYNEQFF
NA	TRBD1	TRBJ2-1	TRBV7-2	TGTGCCAGCAGCTTAAGGGGGACAGGGCCCTACAATGAGCAGTTCTTC	CASSLRGTGPYNEQFF
few	NA	TRBJ1-5	TRBV5-6	TGTGCCAGCAGCCGGACAGCTAGCAATCAGCCCCAGCATTTT	CASSRTASNQPQHF
once	TRBD1	TRBJ1-1	TRBV28	TGTGCCAGCAGGGGACAGGGTTTAACTGAAGCTTTCTTT	CASRGQGLTEAFF
NA	NA	TRBJ2-1	TRBV2	TGTGCCAGCAGTGCCCGGAGGGTGGGCCTTCTGGACAATGAGCAGTTCTTC	CASSARRVGLLDNEQFF
NA	TRBD2	TRBJ2-3	TRBV9	TGTGCCAGTTCTAGCGGGAGCGGGTTAGGTACGCAGTATTTT	CASSSGSGLGTQYF
NA	TRBD1	TRBJ1-2	TRBV19	TGTGCCAGTAGTATAGGTGACCGAACAGGGGGAGATGGCTACACCTTC	CASSIGDRTGGDGYTF
NA	NA	TRBJ2-2	TRBV4-3	TGCGCCAGCAGCCAAGATCTTCCCGGGTTTGGCACCGGGGAGCTGTTTTTT	CASSQDLPGFGTGELFF
NA	NA	TRBJ2-7	TRBV28	TGTGCCAGCAGTACTCTACGGGGCGAGCAGTACTTC	CASSTLRGEQYF
NA	NA	TRBJ2-3	TRBV6-4	TGTGCCAGCAGTTCACAGGCCAGGGATACGCAGTATTTT	CASSSQARDTQYF
NA	NA	TRBJ1-2	TRBV28	TGTGCCAGCAGTTTATTCCCTCTGGGCGGCTACACCTTC	CASSLFPLGGYTF
NA	NA	TRBJ2-5	TRBV21-1	TGTGCCAGCAGCTCCACAGAGGGGACCCAAGAGACCCAGTACTTC	CASSSTEGTQETQYF
NA	NA	TRBJ1-4	TRBV9	TGTGCCAGCAGCCTACAGGGAACTAATGAAAAACTGTTTTTT	CASSLQGTNEKLFF
NA	TRBD2	TRBJ2-1	TRBV18	TGTGCCAGTGGAGAATCGGCGGGAGGGCGTCGGAATGAGCAGTTCTTC	CASGESAGGRRNEQFF
once	TRBD2	TRBJ2-7	TRBV7-3	TGTGCCAGCAGCCAGACTAGCGGGAGGTTAGAGCAGTACTTC	CASSQTSGRLEQYF
NA	NA	TRBJ1-2	TRBV10-3	TGTGCCATCAGTGAGTCGTTGACGGAGCGGGTCTTAGCTAACTATGGCTACACCTTC	CAISESLTERVLANYGYTF
NA	NA	TRBJ2-5	TRBV9	TGTGCCAGCAGCGTAACCCGGGTCGGGGTCCAAGAGACCCAGTACTTC	CASSVTRVGVQETQYF
NA	TRBD1	TRBJ2-3	TRBV27	TGTGCCAGCAGCGGTACACAGGGGGCTTGGAGAGATACGCAGTATTTT	CASSGTQGAWRDTQYF
NA	TRBD1	TRBJ2-7	TRBV18	TGTGCCAGCTCACCCGAGACAGGGACCTACGAGCAGTACTTC	CASSPETGTYEQYF
few	NA	TRBJ1-3	TRBV7-2	TGTGCCAGCAGCTTAAACAGCGTCTCTGGAAACACCATATATTTT	CASSLNSVSGNTIYF
many	NA	TRBJ1-1	TRBV5-6	TGTGCCAGCAGCTGGTATGGGATGAACACTGAAGCTTTCTTT	CASSWYGMNTEAFF
NA	TRBD1	TRBJ2-7	TRBV29-1	TGCAGCGTTGATCGGACAGGGGGCTTCGAGCAGTACTTC	CSVDRTGGFEQYF
few	NA	TRBJ2-2	TRBV19	TGTGCCAGTAGTATTTTTAGCGACAGGCGATTGGGGCCCACCGGGGAGCTGTTTTTT	CASSIFSDRRLGPTGELFF
few	NA	TRBJ1-2	TRBV27	TGTGCCAGCAGGAGAACAGGCCTTAGTGGCTACACCTTC	CASRRTGLSGYTF
few	NA	TRBJ2-1	TRBV29-1	TGCAGCGTTCAAGCGGCCTCCTACAATGAGCAGTTCTTC	CSVQAASYNEQFF
NA	TRBD1	TRBJ2-7	TRBV7-9	TGTGCCAGCAGCCGCCGGACAGGTCTCTCCTACGAGCAGTACTTC	CASSRRTGLSYEQYF
NA	NA	TRBJ2-3	TRBV28	TGTGCCAGCAGCCTGGGGACTCTAGATACGCAGTATTTT	CASSLGTLDTQYF
NA	NA	TRBJ2-7	TRBV9	TGTGCCAGCAGCGTAGGGGTAGGGGGTATTAACGAGCAGTACTTC	CASSVGVGGINEQYF
NA	NA	TRBJ2-3	TRBV7-2	TGTGCCAGCAGCTTGGGACCTACGCAGTATTTT	CASSLGPTQYF
NA	TRBD1	TRBJ1-2	TRBV6-5	TGTGCCAGCAGTTACGGGACAGAATATGGCTACACCTTC	CASSYGTEYGYTF
NA	NA	TRBJ2-5	TRBV9	TGTGCCAGCTGGCGGGGGGACAGTGCAGGGACCCAGTACTTC	CASWRGDSAGTQYF
NA	NA	TRBJ2-7	TRBV7-3	TGTGCCAGCAGCCCGAGGGGGGGCTCCCGCTCCTACGAGCAGTACTTC	CASSPRGGSRSYEQYF
NA	NA	TRBJ2-1	TRBV18	TGTGCCAGCTCAAACAGGGCTACCTCCATCTACAATGAGCAGTTCTTC	CASSNRATSIYNEQFF
once	NA	TRBJ2-1	TRBV7-8	TGTGCCAGCAGCCCCTTGCAGATTCTGGGGGCCGTATTCTACAATGAGCAGTTCTTC	CASSPLQILGAVFYNEQFF
NA	TRBD2	TRBJ2-1	TRBV27	TGTGCCAGCAGTTCCCCGGGGGGGACTAGGAGGAATGAGCAGTTCTTC	CASSSPGGTRRNEQFF
NA	NA	TRBJ2-3	TRBV7-9	TGTGCCAGCAGCTTAGTTGCCCACCGGACGGGAGATACGCAGTATTTT	CASSLVAHRTGDTQYF
once	TRBD1	TRBJ2-1	TRBV11-2	TGTGCCAGCAGCTTAGATAGACAGGGGGCCGCGTTCTTC	CASSLDRQGAAFF
NA	NA	TRBJ1-3	TRBV5-8	TGTGCCAGCAGCTTGATTTCAGGGATGGGACACACCATATATTTT	CASSLISGMGHTIYF
NA	NA	TRBJ1-4	TRBV19	TGTGCCAGTAGTACCGGTGGGACGCCCGGACGAGAAAAACTGTTTTTT	CASSTGGTPGREKLFF
NA	NA	TRBJ2-7	TRBV28	TGTGCCAGCAGTTTATCCTACAGGGTTATCTACGAGCAGTACTTC	CASSLSYRVIYEQYF